Each of the 18 T cell receptor beta chains below was sequenced from the same sample in a study of T cells in Graves' hyperthyroidism and ophthalmopathy. Amplified TCR beta CDR3 regions came from RNA transcripts. The primer set for the first-round RT-PCR of the TCR CDR3 was HTBI. TCRdb reanalysed the multiplex PCR reads using MiXCR and keeps one entry per CDR3 protein. The sample lists fewer than 650,000 distinct CDR3 sequences, around 14% occurring once. Source material: blood. The source of these receptors is a woman aged 18-29 years with Graves' ophthalmopathy.

This clonotype was observed at least ten times. The chain employs TRBV9 and TRBJ2-7, with 9 bases fitting TRBD2. Germline assignment: CDR1 SGDLS and CDR2 YYNGEE. The CDR3 spans 15 residues. The trim removed 4 bases at V and 1 base at J, leaving 6 bases unmatched. The CDR3 nucleotides are TGTGCCAGCAGCCTAAATAGCGGGAGTTCCTACGAGCAGTACTTC. Residues: CASSLNSGSSYEQYF.

This clonotype was seen at least ten times. V is TRBV11-2 and J is TRBJ1-1; weak D call: TRBD1 (5 bases). CDR1 and CDR2 from the germline V gene are SGHAT and FQNNGV. The CDR3 totals 17 residues. Trimming shortened V by 5 bases and J by 2 bases, and 21 bases separated the two germline ends. This chain's CDR3 is CASSLWGLGPLNTEAFF. The CDR3 DNA follows: TGTGCCAGCAGCCTCTGGGGCTTGGGACCACTAAACACTGAAGCTTTCTTT.

This clonotype was seen many times. DNA of the CDR3: TGCAGTGCTAGAGATCCCGGGGGGACTGAAGCTTTCTTT. Protein product: CSARDPGGTEAFF. V is TRBV20-1 and J is TRBJ1-1; possible D gene TRBD1, 5 bases. Germline-derived CDR1 and CDR2 are DFQATT and SNEGSKA (reference sequence). V lost 0 bases to trimming and J lost 5 bases, with 10 bases between them. The CDR3 covers 13 residues.

This clonotype appeared a few times. The chain is built from TRBV5-1 and TRBJ2-5; 9 bases are a match to TRBD1. The CDR3 loop spans 17 amino acids. Germline V gene sequence: CDR1 SGHRS, CDR2 YFSETQ. Trimming removed 3 bases from V and 0 bases from J; junction bases left unmatched: 9. CDR3 DNA sequence: TGCGCCAGCAGCTACCCAGAGGACAGGGGCTACCAAGAGACCCAGTACTTC. Encoded protein: CASSYPEDRGYQETQYF.

This clonotype was seen ten or more times. The chain uses TRBV5-1 and TRBJ2-1, with 11 bases fitting TRBD2. Germline V CDR1 and CDR2: SGHRS, YFSETQ. The CDR3 runs 16 residues. V lost 1 base to trimming and J lost 9 bases; unmatched junction nucleotides: 9. DNA for the CDR3: TGCGCCAGCAGCTTGCGCCTAGCGGGAGGAGGCGGTGAGCAGTTCTTC. It codes for CASSLRLAGGGGEQFF.

The rearrangement joins TRBV20-1 to TRBJ2-2, with 11 bases fitting TRBD2. This CDR3 spans 16 amino acids. The ends lost 2 bases at V and 5 bases at J; junction bases unmatched: 7. CDR1 is DFQATT and CDR2 is SNEGSKA in the germline V gene (reference sequence). CDR3 bases: TGCAGTGCTAGAAATAGCGGGAGGGCCGGGACCGGGGAGCTGTTTTTT. This gives the protein CSARNSGRAGTGELFF.

This clonotype was seen many times. V is TRBV7-9 and J is TRBJ2-1; TRBD2 matches 13 bases. The CDR3 totals 20 residues. J was trimmed by 8 bases and V by 4 bases; bases with no gene match: 20. CDR1 and CDR2 (germline): SEHNR, FQNEAQ (reference sequence). CDR3 in amino acids: CASSSARWTSGRSHRHEQFF. The CDR3 nucleotides are TGTGCCAGCAGCTCCGCTAGATGGACTAGCGGGAGATCCCATCGCCATGAGCAGTTCTTC. The complete variable domain, with remaining parts taken from reference TRBV7-9 and TRBJ2-1, reads DTGVSQNPRHKITKRGQNVTFRCDPISEHNRLYWYRQTLGQGPEFLTYFQNEAQLEKSRLLSDRFSAERPKGSFSTLEIQRTEQGDSAMYLCASSSARWTSGRSHRHEQFFGPGTRLTVL.

This clonotype was found many times. The chain links TRBV28 to TRBJ1-4; 9 bases fit TRBD1. Germline assignment: CDR1 MDHEN and CDR2 SYDVKM. The CDR3 contains 15 residues. V dropped 6 bases and J dropped 6; count of bases not matched to a gene: 8. The CDR3 loop is CASRPDRGKDEKLFF. In DNA, the CDR3 is TGTGCCAGCAGGCCAGACAGGGGGAAGGATGAAAAACTGTTTTTT. Looking up the rest from reference TRBV28 and TRBJ1-4 gives the full variable domain: DVKVTQSSRYLVKRTGEKVFLECVQDMDHENMFWYRQDPGLGLRLIYFSYDVKMKEKGDIPEGYSVSREKKERFSLILESASTNQTSMYLCASRPDRGKDEKLFFGSGTQLSVL.

The chain joins TRBV19 to TRBJ2-5, with D tentatively TRBD1 (6 bases). The CDR3 extends over 14 amino acids. With 4 bases removed from V and 3 bases from J, the gap between germline ends came to 12 bases. Germline CDR1 LNHDA, CDR2 SQIVND (reference sequence). CDR3: CASSKGHLEETQYF. The CDR3 DNA reads as TGTGCCAGTAGTAAGGGACATCTGGAAGAGACCCAGTACTTC.

This clonotype came up many times. This sequence joins TRBV20-1 and TRBJ2-7; 14 bases are a match to TRBD2. This CDR3 contains 14 residues. V lost 5 bases, J lost 1 base, and 1 base stayed unmatched. CDR1 is DFQATT and CDR2 is SNEGSKA in the germline V gene (reference sequence). The CDR3 DNA is TGCAGTGCTCGACTAGCGGGAGGGTCCTACGAGCAGTACTTC. Residues: CSARLAGGSYEQYF.

The table lists this clonotype with a few counts. The chain has TRBV20-1 and TRBJ2-1; no clear D. Trimming took 5 bases from V and 6 from J, leaving 8 bases between them. The CDR3 has 11 residues. CDR1 and CDR2 (germline): DFQATT, SNEGSKA (reference sequence). The CDR3 nucleotides are TGCAGTGCTCCAGCAGCCAATGAGCAGTTCTTC. Protein: CSAPAANEQFF.

Many counts were recorded for this clonotype. This rearrangement joins TRBV12-3 or TRBV12-4 to TRBJ2-1; no definite D call. Trimming took off 5 bases at V and 7 bases at J, with 18 bases between the two ends. This CDR3 is built from 15 residues. The CDR3 loop is CASSPPKGQRNEQFF. CDR3 in DNA: TGTGCCAGCAGTCCGCCTAAGGGCCAGAGAAATGAGCAGTTCTTC.

The genes are TRBV30 and TRBJ1-5; D might be TRBD1 (5 bases). V was pared by 2 bases and J by 5 bases, with 10 bases between. This CDR3 has 13 amino acids. CDR1 and CDR2 (germline): GTSNPN, SVGIG (reference sequence). The CDR3 reads CAWSMQGDQPQHF. The CDR3 coding sequence is TGTGCCTGGAGTATGCAGGGTGATCAGCCCCAGCATTTT.

The chain links TRBV4-2 to TRBJ2-1; D call uncertain. Trimming took 0 bases from V and 0 from J, leaving 12 bases between them. This CDR3 region has 17 residues. Germline CDR1 LGHNA, CDR2 YNFKEQ. In DNA form, the CDR3 reads TGTGCCAGCAGCCAAGAAATGCCGGTTAGCTCCTACAATGAGCAGTTCTTC. Protein sequence: CASSQEMPVSSYNEQFF.

A note on this clonotype: The missing conserved phenylalanine or tryptophan at the end of this CDR3 makes a read error likely. The V call is TRBV9, the J call TRBJ2-6, with 8 bases fitting TRBD1. The CDR3 totals 17 residues. CDR1 is SGDLS and CDR2 is YYNGEE in the germline V gene. The V and J ends lost 5 bases and 0 bases, in that order; junction bases with no gene match: 7. The CDR3 nucleotides read TGTGCCAGCAGTGCAGGGGGCGGAAGCTCTGGGGCCAACGTCCTGACTTCC. Its protein product is CASSAGGGSSGANVLTS.

The chain carries TRBV3-1 and TRBJ1-2, with unresolved D. Trimming stripped 0 bases from V and 8 bases from J, with 13 bases between. CDR1 is LGHDT and CDR2 is YNNKEL in the germline V gene (reference sequence). This CDR3 region has 14 residues. The CDR3 DNA is TGTGCCAGCAGCCAAGATTTTTCGGTATGGGGCTACACCTTC. Its protein is CASSQDFSVWGYTF.

This clonotype occurred many times. This chain joins TRBV3-1 and TRBJ2-7, with D possibly being TRBD2 (6 bases). CDR1 and CDR2 from the germline V gene are LGHDT and YNNKEL (reference sequence). The CDR3 is 13 residues long. Trimming removed 8 bases from V and 4 bases from J, with 15 bases in between. The CDR3 nucleotides are TGTGCCAGCGCGGAGGGCGTCTCTTACGAGCAGTACTTC. Translated: CASAEGVSYEQYF.

This clonotype was counted ten times or more. CDR3 DNA: TGTGCCAGCAGCTCGCTCGGTGGGGGGTACTCCTACGAGCAGTACTTC. Amino acids: CASSSLGGGYSYEQYF. This sequence joins TRBV11-2 and TRBJ2-7, with D perhaps TRBD2 (6 bases). Germline CDR1 is SGHAT and CDR2 is FQNNGV. Trimming took 4 bases from V and 0 from J, leaving 16 bases between them. This CDR3 has 16 amino acids.